The text below deals with one TCR beta chain. What it recognizes is unknown. The authors took one heparinised blood draw, averaging approximately 120 mL, from each donor. This record belongs to a study of beta chain features in type 1 diabetes. Study findings and constraints: Among patients with Type 1 diabetes, TCRB CDR3s were moderately but significantly shorter in every one of the four CD4+ subsets. Shorter templates might be favored by PCR, and equally so in patients and in controls.

The investigators reverse transcribed all of the isolated RNA, so they sequenced expressed TCRB transcripts. Generated by immunoSEQ multiplex PCR, the TCRdb table keeps only in-frame clones and is missing some. Of some 290,000 clones listed, around 25% are singletons. The CDR3 is 13 amino acids. Trimming took 3 bases from V and 2 from J, leaving 11 bases between them. CDR1 and CDR2 from the germline V gene are GTSNPN and SVGIG (reference sequence). The J gene is TRBJ2-7, the V gene TRBV30, with D perhaps TRBD2 (5 bases). This clonotype was sampled from a woman in her 30s with type 1 diabetes. Sequences were obtained from naive CD4+ T cells from blood. The CDR3 DNA sequence: TGTGCCTGGAGCCGGACTCAAGCCTACGAGCAGTACTTC. Its translation is CAWSRTQAYEQYF.